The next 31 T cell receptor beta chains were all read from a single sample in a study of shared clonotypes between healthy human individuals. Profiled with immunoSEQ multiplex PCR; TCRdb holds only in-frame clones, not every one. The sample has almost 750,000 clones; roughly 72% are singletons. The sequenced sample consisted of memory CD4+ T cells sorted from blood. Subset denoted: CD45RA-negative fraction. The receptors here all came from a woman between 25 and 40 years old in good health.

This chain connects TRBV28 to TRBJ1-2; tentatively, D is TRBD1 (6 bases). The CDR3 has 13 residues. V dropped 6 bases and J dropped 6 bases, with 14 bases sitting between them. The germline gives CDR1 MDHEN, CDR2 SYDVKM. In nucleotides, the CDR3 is TGTGCCAGCAGAAACAGGGATGCGGATGGCTACACCTTC. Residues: CASRNRDADGYTF.

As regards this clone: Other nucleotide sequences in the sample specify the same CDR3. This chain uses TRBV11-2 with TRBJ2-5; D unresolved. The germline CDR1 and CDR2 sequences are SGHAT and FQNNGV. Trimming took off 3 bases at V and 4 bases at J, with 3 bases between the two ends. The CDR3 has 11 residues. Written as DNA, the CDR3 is TGTGCCAGCAGCTTGGTAGAGACCCAGTACTTC. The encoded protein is CASSLVETQYF. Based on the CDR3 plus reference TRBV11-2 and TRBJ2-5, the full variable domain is EAGVAQSPRYKIIEKRQSVAFWCNPISGHATLYWYQQILGQGPKLLIQFQNNGVVDDSQLPKDRFSAERLKGVDSTLKIQPAKLEDSAVYLCASSLVETQYFGPGTRLLVL.

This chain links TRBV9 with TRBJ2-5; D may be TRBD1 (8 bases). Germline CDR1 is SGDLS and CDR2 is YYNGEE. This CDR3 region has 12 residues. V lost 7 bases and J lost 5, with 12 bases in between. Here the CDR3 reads CASDRGGETQYF. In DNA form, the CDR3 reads TGTGCCAGCGACAGGGGAGGGGAGACCCAGTACTTC.

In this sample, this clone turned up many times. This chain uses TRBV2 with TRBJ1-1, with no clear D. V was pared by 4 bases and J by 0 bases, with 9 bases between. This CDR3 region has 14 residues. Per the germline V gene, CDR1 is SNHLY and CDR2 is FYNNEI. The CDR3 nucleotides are TGTGCCAGCAGTGTAGAGAGCTTGAACACTGAAGCTTTCTTT. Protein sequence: CASSVESLNTEAFF.

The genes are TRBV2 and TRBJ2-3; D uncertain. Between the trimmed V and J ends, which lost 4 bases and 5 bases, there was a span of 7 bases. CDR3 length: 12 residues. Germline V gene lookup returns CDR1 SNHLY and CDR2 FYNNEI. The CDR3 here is CASSAREDTQYF. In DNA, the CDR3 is TGTGCCAGCAGTGCTAGGGAAGATACGCAGTATTTT.

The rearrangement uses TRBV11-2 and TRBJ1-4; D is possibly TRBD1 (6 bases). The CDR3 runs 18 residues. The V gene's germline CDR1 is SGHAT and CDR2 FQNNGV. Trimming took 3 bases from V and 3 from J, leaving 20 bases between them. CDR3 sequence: CASSLLGAITSANEKLFF. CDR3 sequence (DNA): TGTGCCAGCAGCTTGCTGGGGGCAATAACGTCCGCTAATGAAAAACTGTTTTTT.

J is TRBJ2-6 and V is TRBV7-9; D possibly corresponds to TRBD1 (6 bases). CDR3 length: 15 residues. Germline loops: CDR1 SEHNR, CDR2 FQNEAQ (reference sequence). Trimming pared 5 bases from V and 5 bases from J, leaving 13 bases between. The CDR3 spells CASSREQGRANVLTF. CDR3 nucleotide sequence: TGTGCCAGCAGCCGTGAACAGGGTAGGGCCAACGTCCTGACTTTC.

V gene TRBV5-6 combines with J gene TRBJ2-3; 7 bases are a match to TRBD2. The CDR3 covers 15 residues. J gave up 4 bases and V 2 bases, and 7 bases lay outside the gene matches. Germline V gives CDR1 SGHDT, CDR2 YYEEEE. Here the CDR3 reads CASSLRLADADTQYF. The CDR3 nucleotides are TGTGCCAGCAGCTTAAGACTAGCTGACGCAGATACGCAGTATTTT.

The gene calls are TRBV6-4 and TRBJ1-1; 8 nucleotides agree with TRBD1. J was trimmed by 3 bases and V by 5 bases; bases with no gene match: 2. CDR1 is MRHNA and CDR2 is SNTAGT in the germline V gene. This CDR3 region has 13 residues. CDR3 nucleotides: TGTGCCAGCAGTTCGACAGGGGACACTGAAGCTTTCTTT. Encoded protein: CASSSTGDTEAFF.

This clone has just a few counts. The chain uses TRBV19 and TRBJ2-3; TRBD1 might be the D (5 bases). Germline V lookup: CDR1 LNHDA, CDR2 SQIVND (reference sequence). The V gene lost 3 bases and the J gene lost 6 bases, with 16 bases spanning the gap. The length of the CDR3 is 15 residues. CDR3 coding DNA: TGTGCCAGTAGTATCAGGGATCCCCGAAGGGATACGCAGTATTTT. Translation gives CASSIRDPRRDTQYF.

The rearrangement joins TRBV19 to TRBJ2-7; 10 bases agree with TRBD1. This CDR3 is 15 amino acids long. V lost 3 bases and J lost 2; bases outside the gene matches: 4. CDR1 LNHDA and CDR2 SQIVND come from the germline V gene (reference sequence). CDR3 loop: CASSIGGTGAYEQYF. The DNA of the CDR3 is TGTGCCAGTAGTATTGGTGGGACAGGGGCCTACGAGCAGTACTTC.

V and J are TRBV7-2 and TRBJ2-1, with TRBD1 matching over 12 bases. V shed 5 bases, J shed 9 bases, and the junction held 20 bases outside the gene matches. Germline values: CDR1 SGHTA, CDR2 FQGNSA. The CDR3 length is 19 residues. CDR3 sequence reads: CASSTGTGGPAVRTLEQFF. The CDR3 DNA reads TGTGCCAGCAGCACCGGGACAGGGGGCCCAGCGGTGAGGACTCTTGAGCAGTTCTTC.

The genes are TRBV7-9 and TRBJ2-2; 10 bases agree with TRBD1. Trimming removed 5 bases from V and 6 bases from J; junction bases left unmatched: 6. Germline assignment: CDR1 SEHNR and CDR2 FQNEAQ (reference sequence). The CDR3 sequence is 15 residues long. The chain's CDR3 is CASSQPGQGSGELFF. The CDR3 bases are TGTGCCAGCAGCCAACCGGGACAGGGGTCCGGGGAGCTGTTTTTT.

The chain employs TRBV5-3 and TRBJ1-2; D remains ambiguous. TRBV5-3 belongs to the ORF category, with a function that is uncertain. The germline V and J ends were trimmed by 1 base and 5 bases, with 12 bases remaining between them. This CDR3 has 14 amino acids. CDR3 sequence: CARSLLSAYYGYTF. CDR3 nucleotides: TGTGCCAGAAGCTTGCTCAGCGCTTATTATGGCTACACCTTC.

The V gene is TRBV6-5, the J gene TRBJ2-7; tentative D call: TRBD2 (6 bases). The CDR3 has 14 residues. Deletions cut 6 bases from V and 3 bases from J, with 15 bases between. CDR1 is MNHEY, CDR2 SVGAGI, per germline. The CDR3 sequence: CASSTRDSNYEQYF. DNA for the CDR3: TGTGCCAGCAGCACCCGGGACTCGAACTACGAGCAGTACTTC.

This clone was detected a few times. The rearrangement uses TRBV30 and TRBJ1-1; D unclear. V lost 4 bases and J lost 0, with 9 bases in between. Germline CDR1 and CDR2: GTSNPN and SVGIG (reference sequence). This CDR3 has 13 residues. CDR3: CAWTVSMNTEAFF. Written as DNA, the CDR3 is TGTGCCTGGACTGTATCCATGAACACTGAAGCTTTCTTT.

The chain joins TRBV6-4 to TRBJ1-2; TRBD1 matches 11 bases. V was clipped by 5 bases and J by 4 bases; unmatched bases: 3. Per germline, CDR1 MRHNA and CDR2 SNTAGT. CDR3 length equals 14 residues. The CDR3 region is CASSSGTGGYGYTF. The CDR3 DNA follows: TGTGCCAGCAGTTCCGGGACAGGGGGCTATGGCTACACCTTC.

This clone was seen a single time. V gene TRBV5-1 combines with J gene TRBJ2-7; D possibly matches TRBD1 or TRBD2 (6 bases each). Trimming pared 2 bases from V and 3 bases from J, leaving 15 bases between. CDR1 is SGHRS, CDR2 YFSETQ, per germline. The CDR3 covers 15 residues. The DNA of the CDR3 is TGCGCCAGCAGCTTCCCACAGGGAGGTGGCTACGAGCAGTACTTC. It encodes CASSFPQGGGYEQYF.

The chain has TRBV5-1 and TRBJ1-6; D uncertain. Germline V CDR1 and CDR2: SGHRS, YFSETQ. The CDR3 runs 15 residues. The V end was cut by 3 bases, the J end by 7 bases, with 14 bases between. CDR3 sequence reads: CASSSDRIGNSPLHF. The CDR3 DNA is TGCGCCAGCAGCTCCGACCGGATAGGGAATTCACCCCTCCACTTT.

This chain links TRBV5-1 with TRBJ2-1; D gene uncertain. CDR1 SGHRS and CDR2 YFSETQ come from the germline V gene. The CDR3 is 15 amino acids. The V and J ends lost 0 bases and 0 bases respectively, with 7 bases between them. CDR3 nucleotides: TGCGCCAGCAGCTTGGGATTGGACTCCTACAATGAGCAGTTCTTC. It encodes CASSLGLDSYNEQFF.

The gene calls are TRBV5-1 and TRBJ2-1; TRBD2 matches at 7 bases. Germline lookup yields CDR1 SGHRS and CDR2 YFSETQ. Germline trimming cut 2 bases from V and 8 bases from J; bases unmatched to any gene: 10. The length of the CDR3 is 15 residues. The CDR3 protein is CASSFGGRIGDEQFF. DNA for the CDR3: TGCGCCAGCAGCTTCGGCGGGAGAATCGGAGATGAGCAGTTCTTC.

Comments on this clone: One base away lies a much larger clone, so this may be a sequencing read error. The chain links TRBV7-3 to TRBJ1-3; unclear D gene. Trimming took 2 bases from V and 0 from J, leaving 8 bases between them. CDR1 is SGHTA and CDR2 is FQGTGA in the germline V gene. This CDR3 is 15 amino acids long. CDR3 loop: CASSLVMSSGNTIYF. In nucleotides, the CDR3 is TGTGCCAGCAGCTTAGTTATGAGCTCTGGAAACACCATATATTTT.

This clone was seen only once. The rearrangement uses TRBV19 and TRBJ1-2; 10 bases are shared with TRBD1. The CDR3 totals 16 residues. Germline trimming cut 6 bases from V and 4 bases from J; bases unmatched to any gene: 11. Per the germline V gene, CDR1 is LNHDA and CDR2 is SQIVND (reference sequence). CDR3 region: CASRLTGGLAGYGYTF. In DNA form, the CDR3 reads TGTGCCAGTAGATTGACAGGGGGCCTAGCCGGCTATGGCTACACCTTC.

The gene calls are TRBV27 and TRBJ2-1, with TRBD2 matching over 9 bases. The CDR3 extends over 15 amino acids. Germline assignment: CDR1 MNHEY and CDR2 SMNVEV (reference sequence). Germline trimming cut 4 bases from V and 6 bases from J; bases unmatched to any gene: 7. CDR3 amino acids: CASSSRGLAGNEQFF. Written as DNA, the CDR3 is TGTGCCAGCAGTTCCCGGGGACTAGCTGGCAATGAGCAGTTCTTC.

The CDR3 sequence is CASSEQGAVEKLFF. The CDR3 DNA reads as TGTGCCAGCAGTGAACAGGGGGCCGTGGAAAAACTGTTTTTT. The chain has TRBV2 and TRBJ1-4, with 8 bases fitting TRBD1. The CDR3 is 14 amino acids. Germline V gives CDR1 SNHLY, CDR2 FYNNEI. J gave up 8 bases and V 2 bases, and 4 bases lay outside the gene matches. Together with reference TRBV2 and TRBJ1-4, the CDR3 gives the full variable domain: EPEVTQTPSHQVTQMGQEVILRCVPISNHLYFYWYRQILGQKVEFLVSFYNNEISEKSEIFDDQFSVERPDGSNFTLKIRSTKLEDSAMYFCASSEQGAVEKLFFGSGTQLSVL.

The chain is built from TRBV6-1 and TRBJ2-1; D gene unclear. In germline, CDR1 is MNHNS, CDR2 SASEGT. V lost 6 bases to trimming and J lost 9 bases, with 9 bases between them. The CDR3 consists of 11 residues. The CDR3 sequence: CASSSESEQFF. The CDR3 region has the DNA TGTGCCAGCAGCTCAGAGAGTGAGCAGTTCTTC.

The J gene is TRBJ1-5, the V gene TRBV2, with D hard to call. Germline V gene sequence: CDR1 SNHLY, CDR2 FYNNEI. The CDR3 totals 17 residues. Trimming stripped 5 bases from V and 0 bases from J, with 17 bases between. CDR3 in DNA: TGTGCCAGCAGTCTCCTTCTACCGGGTCTTAGCAATCAGCCCCAGCATTTT. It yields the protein CASSLLLPGLSNQPQHF. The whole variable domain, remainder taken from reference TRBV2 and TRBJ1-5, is EPEVTQTPSHQVTQMGQEVILRCVPISNHLYFYWYRQILGQKVEFLVSFYNNEISEKSEIFDDQFSVERPDGSNFTLKIRSTKLEDSAMYFCASSLLLPGLSNQPQHFGDGTRLSIL.

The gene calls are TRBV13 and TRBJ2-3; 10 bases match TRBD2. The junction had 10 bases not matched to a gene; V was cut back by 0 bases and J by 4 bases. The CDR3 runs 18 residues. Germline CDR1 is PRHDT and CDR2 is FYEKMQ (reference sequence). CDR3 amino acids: CASSLGGLAGVVSDTQYF. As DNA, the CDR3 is TGTGCCAGCAGCTTAGGCGGGCTAGCGGGAGTCGTGTCAGATACGCAGTATTTT.

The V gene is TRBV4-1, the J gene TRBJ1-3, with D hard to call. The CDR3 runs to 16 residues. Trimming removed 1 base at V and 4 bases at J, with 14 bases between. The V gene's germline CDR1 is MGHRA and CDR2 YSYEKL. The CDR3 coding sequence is TGCGCCAGCAGCCAAGTCCTGGTAGATTCGGGAAACACCATATATTTT. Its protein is CASSQVLVDSGNTIYF.

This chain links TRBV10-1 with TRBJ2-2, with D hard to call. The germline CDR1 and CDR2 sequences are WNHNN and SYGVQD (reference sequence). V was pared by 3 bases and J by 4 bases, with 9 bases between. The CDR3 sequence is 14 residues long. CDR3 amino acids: CASSEGTITGELFF. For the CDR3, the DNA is TGCGCCAGCAGTGAAGGCACAATCACCGGGGAGCTGTTTTTT.

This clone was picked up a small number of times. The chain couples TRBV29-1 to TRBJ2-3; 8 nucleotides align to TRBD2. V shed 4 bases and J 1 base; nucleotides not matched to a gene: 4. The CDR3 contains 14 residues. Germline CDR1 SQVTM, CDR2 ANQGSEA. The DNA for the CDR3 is TGCAGCGTTGGGGCGGGAGGAGGCACAGATACGCAGTATTTT. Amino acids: CSVGAGGGTDTQYF.